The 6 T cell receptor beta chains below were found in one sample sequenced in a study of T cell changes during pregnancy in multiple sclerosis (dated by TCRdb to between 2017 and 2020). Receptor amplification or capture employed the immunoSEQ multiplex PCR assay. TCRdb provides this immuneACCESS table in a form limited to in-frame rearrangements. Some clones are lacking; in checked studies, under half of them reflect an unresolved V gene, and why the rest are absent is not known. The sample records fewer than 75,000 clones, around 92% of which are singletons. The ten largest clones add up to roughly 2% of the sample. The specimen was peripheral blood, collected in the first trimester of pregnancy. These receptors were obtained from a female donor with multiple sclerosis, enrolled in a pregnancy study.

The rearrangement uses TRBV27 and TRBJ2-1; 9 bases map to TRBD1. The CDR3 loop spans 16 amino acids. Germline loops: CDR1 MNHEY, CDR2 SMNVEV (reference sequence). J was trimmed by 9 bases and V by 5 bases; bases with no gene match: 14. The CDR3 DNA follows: TGTGCCAGCAGTCCCCCAGGGACAGGGTCCCACAGTGAGCAGTTCTTC. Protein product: CASSPPGTGSHSEQFF.

The CDR3 sequence: CASSPRDVQGEKLFF. Written as DNA, the CDR3 is TGTGCCAGCAGCCCGCGGGATGTGCAGGGCGAAAAACTGTTTTTT. V gene TRBV7-2 combines with J gene TRBJ1-4, with D possibly being TRBD1 (5 bases). This CDR3 region has 15 residues. V was cut by 5 bases and J by 8 bases, with 18 bases left in between. Germline V gene lookup returns CDR1 SGHTA and CDR2 FQGNSA.

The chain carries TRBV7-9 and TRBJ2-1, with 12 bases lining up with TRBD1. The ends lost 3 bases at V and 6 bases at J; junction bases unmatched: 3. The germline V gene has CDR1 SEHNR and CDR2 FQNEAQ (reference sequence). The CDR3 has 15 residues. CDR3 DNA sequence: TGTGCCAGCAGCTTCCCGGGACAGGGGGCCAATGAGCAGTTCTTC. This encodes CASSFPGQGANEQFF. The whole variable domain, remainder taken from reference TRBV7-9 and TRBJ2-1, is DTGVSQNPRHKITKRGQNVTFRCDPISEHNRLYWYRQTLGQGPEFLTYFQNEAQLEKSRLLSDRFSAERPKGSFSTLEIQRTEQGDSAMYLCASSFPGQGANEQFFGPGTRLTVL.

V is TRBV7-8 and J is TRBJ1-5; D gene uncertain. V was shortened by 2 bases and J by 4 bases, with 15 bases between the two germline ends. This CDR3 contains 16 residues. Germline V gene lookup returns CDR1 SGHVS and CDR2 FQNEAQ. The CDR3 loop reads CASSLLARVANQPQHF. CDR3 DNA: TGTGCCAGCAGCTTACTTGCCCGGGTAGCAAATCAGCCCCAGCATTTT.

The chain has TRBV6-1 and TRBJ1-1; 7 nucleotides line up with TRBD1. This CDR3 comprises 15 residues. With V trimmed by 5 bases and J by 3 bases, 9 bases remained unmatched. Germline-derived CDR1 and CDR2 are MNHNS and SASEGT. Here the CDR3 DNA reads TGTGCCAGCAGTCAAAGACAGGGAAGAGACACTGAAGCTTTCTTT. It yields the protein CASSQRQGRDTEAFF.

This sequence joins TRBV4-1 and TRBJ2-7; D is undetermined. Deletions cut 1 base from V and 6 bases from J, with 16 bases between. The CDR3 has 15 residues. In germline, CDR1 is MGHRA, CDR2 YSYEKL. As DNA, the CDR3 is TGCGCCAGCAGCCAAGTGGTCACAGTCTTCGGCGAGCAGTACTTC. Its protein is CASSQVVTVFGEQYF.